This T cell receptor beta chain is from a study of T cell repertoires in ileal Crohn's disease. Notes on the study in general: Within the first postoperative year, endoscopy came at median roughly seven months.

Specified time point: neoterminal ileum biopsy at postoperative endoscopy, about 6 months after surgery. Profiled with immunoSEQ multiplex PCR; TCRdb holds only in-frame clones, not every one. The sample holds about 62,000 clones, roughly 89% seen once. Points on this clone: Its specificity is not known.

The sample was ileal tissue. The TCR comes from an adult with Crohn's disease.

The DNA for the CDR3 is TGTGCCAGCAGCTTAGACAGGGACACTGAAGCTTTCTTT. Protein product: CASSLDRDTEAFF. This rearrangement joins TRBV11-3 to TRBJ1-1; possible D gene TRBD1, 5 bases. The germline V gene encodes CDR1 SGHNT and CDR2 YENEEA. The CDR3 runs 13 residues. Trimming took off 0 bases at V and 3 bases at J, with 5 bases between the two ends.